The T cell receptor (beta chain) described here comes from a study of Ad26.COV2.S vaccination and SARS-CoV-2 variants. The table lists this clone with a few counts. Its target is not known. The CDR3 consists of 15 residues. The germline CDR1 and CDR2 sequences are LGHNA and YNFKEQ. Trimming removed 3 bases from V and 0 bases from J; junction bases left unmatched: 3. General study findings and limits: Vaccine recipients and placebo recipients showed similar non-spike TCR breadth.

Measured with immunoSEQ multiplex PCR; TCRdb has only the in-frame clones, and not every one. The sample includes a few hundred thousand clones, 83% of them seen just once. Treatment indicated: some 19 received Ad26.COV2.S at low or high dose, single or two shots; 5 received placebo; per-sample allocation not given. Samples came from day 63 after the first vaccine or placebo injection. This receptor was taken from a person aged 18-60 years who received the Ad26.COV2.S COVID-19 vaccine or a placebo. The input for sequencing was peripheral blood, taken in a trial of Ad26.COV2.S vaccine versus placebo. This chain connects TRBV4-2 to TRBJ2-3; 7 bases agree with TRBD2. The CDR3 spells CASSQNGGSTDTQYF. Written as DNA, the CDR3 is TGTGCCAGCAGCCAGAACGGGGGGAGCACAGATACGCAGTATTTT.